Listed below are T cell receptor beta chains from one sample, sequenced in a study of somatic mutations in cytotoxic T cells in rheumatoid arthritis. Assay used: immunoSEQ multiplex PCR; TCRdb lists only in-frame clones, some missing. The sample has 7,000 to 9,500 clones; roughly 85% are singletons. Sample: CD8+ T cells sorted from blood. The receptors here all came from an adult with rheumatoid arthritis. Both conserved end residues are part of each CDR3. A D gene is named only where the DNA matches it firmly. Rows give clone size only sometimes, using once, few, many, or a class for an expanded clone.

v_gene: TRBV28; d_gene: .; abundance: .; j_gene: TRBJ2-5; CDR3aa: CASSAPGLETQYF; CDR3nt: TGTGCCAGCAGTGCCCCAGGGCTAGAGACCCAGTACTTC
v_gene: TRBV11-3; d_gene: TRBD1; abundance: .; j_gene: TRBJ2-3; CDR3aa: CASSPDRGWADTQYF; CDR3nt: TGTGCCAGCAGCCCGGACAGGGGTTGGGCAGATACGCAGTATTTT
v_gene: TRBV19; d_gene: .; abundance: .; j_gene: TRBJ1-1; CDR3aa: CASSIGWTGNTEAFF; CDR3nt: TGTGCCAGTAGTATAGGGTGGACGGGGAACACTGAAGCTTTCTTT
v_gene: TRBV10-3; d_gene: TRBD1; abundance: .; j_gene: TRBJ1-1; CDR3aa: CAISEGGMNTEAFF; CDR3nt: TGTGCCATCAGTGAAGGGGGCATGAACACTGAAGCTTTCTTT
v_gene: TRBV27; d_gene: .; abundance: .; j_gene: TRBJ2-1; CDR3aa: CASSLNNEQFF; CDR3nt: TGTGCCAGCAGTCTAAACAATGAGCAGTTCTTC
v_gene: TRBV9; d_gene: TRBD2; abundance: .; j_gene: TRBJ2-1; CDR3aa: CASSPSGSYHNEQFF; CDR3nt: TGTGCCAGCAGTCCTAGCGGGAGTTACCACAATGAGCAGTTCTTC
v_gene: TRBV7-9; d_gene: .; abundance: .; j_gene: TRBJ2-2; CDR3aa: CASSPPMTNTGELFF; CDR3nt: TGTGCCAGCAGCCCCCCGATGACGAACACCGGGGAGCTGTTTTTT
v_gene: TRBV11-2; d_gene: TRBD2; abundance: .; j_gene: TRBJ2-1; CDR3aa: CASSLFPGGPGNEQFF; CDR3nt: TGTGCCAGCAGCTTATTTCCGGGGGGGCCCGGGAATGAGCAGTTCTTC
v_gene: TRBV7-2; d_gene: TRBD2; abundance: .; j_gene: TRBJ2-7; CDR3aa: CASSFGRGPSYEQYF; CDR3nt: TGTGCCAGCAGCTTCGGGAGGGGTCCCTCCTACGAGCAGTACTTC
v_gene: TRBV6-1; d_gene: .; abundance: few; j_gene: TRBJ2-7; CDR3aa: CASHARVSGEQYF; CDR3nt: TGTGCCAGCCATGCGAGGGTTTCTGGGGAGCAGTACTTC
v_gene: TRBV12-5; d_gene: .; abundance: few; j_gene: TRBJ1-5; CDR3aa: CASGLGPNQPQHF; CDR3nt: TGTGCTAGTGGTTTGGGACCCAATCAGCCCCAGCATTTT
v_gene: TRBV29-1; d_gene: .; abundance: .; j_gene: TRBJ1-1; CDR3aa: CSAVDPHRNTEAFF; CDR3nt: TGCAGCGCCGTAGATCCCCATCGGAACACTGAAGCTTTCTTT
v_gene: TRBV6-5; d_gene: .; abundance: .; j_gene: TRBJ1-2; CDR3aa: CASSYSRHRTNYGYTF; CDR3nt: TGTGCCAGCAGTTACTCAAGACACCGTACTAACTATGGCTACACCTTC
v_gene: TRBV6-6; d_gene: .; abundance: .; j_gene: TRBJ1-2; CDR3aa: CASTDGGVYGYTF; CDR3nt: TGTGCCAGCACGGACGGGGGGGTGTATGGCTACACCTTC
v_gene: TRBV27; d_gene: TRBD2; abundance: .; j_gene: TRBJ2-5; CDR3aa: CASTRTSGGYHKETQYF; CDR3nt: TGTGCCAGCACCAGGACTAGCGGGGGATACCACAAAGAGACCCAGTACTTC
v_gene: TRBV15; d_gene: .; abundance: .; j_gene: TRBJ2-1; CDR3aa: CATTPGSSYNEQFF; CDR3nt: TGTGCCACTACGCCGGGGTCCTCCTACAATGAGCAGTTCTTC
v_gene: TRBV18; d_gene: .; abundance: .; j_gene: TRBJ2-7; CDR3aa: CASSPDRYEQYF; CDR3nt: TGTGCCAGCTCACCTGATAGGTACGAGCAGTACTTC
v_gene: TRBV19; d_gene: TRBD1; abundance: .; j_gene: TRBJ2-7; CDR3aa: CASSTAPGQGSEEQYF; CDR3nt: TGTGCCAGTAGTACTGCTCCGGGACAGGGGTCGGAGGAGCAGTACTTC
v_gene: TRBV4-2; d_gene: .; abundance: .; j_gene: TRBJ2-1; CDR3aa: CASTTKGSESSYNEQFF; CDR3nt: TGTGCCAGCACCACCAAGGGATCGGAGAGCTCCTACAATGAGCAGTTCTTC
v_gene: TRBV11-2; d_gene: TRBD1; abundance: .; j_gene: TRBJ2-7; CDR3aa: CASSLGTGSYEQYF; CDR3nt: TGTGCCAGCAGCTTAGGGACAGGGTCCTACGAGCAGTACTTC
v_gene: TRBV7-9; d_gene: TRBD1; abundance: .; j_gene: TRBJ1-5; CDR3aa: CASSLGQASNQPQHF; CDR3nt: TGTGCCAGCAGCCTGGGACAGGCCTCCAATCAGCCCCAGCATTTT
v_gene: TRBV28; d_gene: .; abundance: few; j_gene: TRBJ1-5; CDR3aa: CASSWGQSNQPQHF; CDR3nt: TGTGCCAGCAGTTGGGGGCAATCCAATCAGCCCCAGCATTTT
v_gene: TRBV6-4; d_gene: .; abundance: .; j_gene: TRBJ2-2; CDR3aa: CASTFTGELFF; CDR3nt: TGTGCCAGCACCTTCACCGGGGAGCTGTTTTTT
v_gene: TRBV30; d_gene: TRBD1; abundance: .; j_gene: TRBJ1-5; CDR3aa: CAWSWTGGNQPQHF; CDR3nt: TGTGCCTGGAGTTGGACAGGGGGCAATCAGCCCCAGCATTTT
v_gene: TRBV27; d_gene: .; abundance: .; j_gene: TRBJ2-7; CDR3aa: CASSLFGGYEQYF; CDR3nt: TGTGCCAGCAGTTTATTCGGCGGCTACGAGCAGTACTTC
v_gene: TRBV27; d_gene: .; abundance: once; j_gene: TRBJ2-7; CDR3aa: CASSGNPTYEQYF; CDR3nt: TGTGCCAGCTCGGGGAATCCGACCTACGAGCAGTACTTC
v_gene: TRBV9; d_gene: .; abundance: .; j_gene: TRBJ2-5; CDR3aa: CASSVVSGRQETQYF; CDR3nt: TGTGCCAGCAGCGTAGTGTCTGGGCGGCAAGAGACCCAGTACTTC
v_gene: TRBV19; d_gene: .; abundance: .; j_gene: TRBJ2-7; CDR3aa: CASSILLGAAAPYEQYF; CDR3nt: TGTGCCAGTAGTATCCTTCTTGGGGCAGCCGCCCCCTACGAGCAGTACTTC
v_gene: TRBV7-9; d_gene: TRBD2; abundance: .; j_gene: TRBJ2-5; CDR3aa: CASSEYGTSGAQETQYF; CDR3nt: TGTGCCAGCAGCGAATACGGGACTAGCGGGGCCCAAGAGACCCAGTACTTC
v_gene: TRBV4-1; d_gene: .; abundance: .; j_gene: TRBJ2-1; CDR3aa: CASSQRNSDNEQFF; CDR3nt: TGCGCCAGCAGCCAAAGGAACTCGGACAATGAGCAGTTCTTC
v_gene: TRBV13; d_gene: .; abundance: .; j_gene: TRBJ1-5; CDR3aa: CASSLGLRRKPQHF; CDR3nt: TGTGCCAGCAGCTTGGGACTGAGGAGGAAGCCCCAGCATTTT
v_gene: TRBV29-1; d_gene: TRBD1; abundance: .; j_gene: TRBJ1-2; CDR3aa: CSVVPPGGWGYTF; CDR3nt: TGCAGCGTTGTTCCCCCAGGGGGATGGGGCTACACCTTC
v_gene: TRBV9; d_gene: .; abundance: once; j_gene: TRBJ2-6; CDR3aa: CASSYSSGANVLTF; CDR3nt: TGTGCCAGCAGCTACAGCTCTGGGGCCAACGTCCTGACTTTC
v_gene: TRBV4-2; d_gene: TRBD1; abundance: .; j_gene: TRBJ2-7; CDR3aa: CASSQVGTGVHYEQYF; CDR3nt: TGTGCCAGCAGCCAAGTGGGGACAGGGGTCCACTACGAGCAGTACTTC
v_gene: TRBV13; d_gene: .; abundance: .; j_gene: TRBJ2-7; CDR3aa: CASSQQGSNIYEQYF; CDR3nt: TGTGCCAGCAGCCAACAGGGTTCCAACATCTACGAGCAGTACTTC
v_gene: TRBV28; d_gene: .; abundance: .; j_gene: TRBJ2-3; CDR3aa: CASSTPGPRTDTQYF; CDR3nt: TGTGCCAGCAGTACACCGGGACCGCGCACAGATACGCAGTATTTT
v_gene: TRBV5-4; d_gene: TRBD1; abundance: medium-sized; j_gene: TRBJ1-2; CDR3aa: CASSGVAGQGPANYGYTF; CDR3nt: TGTGCCAGCAGCGGGGTGGCGGGACAGGGTCCCGCTAACTATGGCTACACCTTC
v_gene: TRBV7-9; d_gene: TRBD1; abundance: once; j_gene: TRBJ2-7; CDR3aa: CASSLGTGAYYEQYF; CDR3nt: TGTGCCAGCAGCTTAGGTACAGGGGCGTACTACGAGCAGTACTTC
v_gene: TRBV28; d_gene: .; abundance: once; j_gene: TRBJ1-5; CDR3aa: CASSLWVGLSNQPQHF; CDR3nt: TGTGCCAGCAGTTTATGGGTCGGCCTCAGCAATCAGCCCCAGCATTTT
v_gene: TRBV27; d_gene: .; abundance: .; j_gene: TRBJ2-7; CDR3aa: CASSFSSSGREQYF; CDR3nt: TGTGCCAGCAGTTTTAGTAGTTCGGGGAGGGAGCAGTACTTC
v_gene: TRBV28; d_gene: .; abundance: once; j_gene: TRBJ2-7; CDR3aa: CASSPKVEQYF; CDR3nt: TGTGCCAGCAGTCCAAAAGTCGAGCAGTACTTC
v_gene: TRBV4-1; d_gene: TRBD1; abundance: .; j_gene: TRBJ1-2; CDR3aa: CASSHPGTGGTRGYTF; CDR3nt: TGCGCCAGCAGCCACCCCGGGACAGGGGGCACGCGTGGCTACACCTTC